The present T cell receptor (beta chain) was sequenced within a study of shared clonotypes between healthy human individuals. Whole-study results and caveats: Researchers sampled only blood; tissue repertoires likely differ. Naive subsets usually exceeded memory subsets in estimated richness.

CD45RO-negative, CCR7-positively selected cells formed the naive CD8 fraction, excluding terminally differentiated effector memory CD45RA+ cells. As concerns this clone: Its cognate antigen is unknown.

Germline assignment: CDR1 MNHNS and CDR2 SASEGT. Trimming cost V 2 bases and J 1 base, with 32 bases left between them. The CDR3 totals 22 residues. Libraries were prepared by immunoSEQ multiplex PCR; TCRdb keeps only in-frame clonotypes and omits some of them. The table has over 750,000 clones, just over 95% seen once; the top ten hold around 0.21%. The receptor comes from a man aged 25 to 40 in good health. The material sequenced was naive CD8+ T cells sorted from blood. The V and J genes are TRBV6-1 and TRBJ2-5, with D maybe TRBD2 (6 bases). Here the CDR3 reads CASSENYSGATMTSRGQETQYF. The CDR3 DNA is TGTGCCAGCAGTGAAAACTATTCGGGAGCGACTATGACGTCGAGGGGCCAAGAGACCCAGTACTTC.